This T cell receptor beta chain derives from a study of metastatic and nonmetastatic thyroid tumors. Study context: Comparison of repertoires was carried out across blood and tumor or nodule tissue from malignant and benign thyroid patients. Study conclusions and caveats: The reported finding was significantly higher TCR beta diversity in malignant thyroid tumors relative to benign nodules, in blood and tumor.

Study processing details: Between-group CDR3 differences, defined by clinicopathological status, yielded a distant-metastasis classifier for papillary thyroid cancer. TCRdb called clones again from the PCR reads with MiXCR. TCRdb, not the authors, supplied the V and J calls. The sample lists about 93,000 clones, roughly an eighth seen once, with roughly 10% in the top ten. Thyroid surgery took place with no prior treatment in any patient. For this clone: Its antigen remains unknown. A much larger clone sits a single nucleotide away, making a read error possible. Different DNA sequences within this sample yield the same CDR3.

Per germline, CDR1 MDHEN and CDR2 SYDVKM. This CDR3 is 14 amino acids long. The V end was cut by 5 bases, the J end by 2 bases, with 13 bases between. V is TRBV28 and J is TRBJ2-7; D might be TRBD1 (8 bases). Sequenced: blood. This clonotype was sampled from a female donor with papillary thyroid cancer or a benign thyroid nodule (not recorded which). Some clones in this sample may be carry-over from other donors' samples. CDR3 amino acids: CASSKTGGAYEQYF. The CDR3 nucleotides are TGTGCCAGCAGTAAAACAGGGGGGGCCTACGAGCAGTACTTC.